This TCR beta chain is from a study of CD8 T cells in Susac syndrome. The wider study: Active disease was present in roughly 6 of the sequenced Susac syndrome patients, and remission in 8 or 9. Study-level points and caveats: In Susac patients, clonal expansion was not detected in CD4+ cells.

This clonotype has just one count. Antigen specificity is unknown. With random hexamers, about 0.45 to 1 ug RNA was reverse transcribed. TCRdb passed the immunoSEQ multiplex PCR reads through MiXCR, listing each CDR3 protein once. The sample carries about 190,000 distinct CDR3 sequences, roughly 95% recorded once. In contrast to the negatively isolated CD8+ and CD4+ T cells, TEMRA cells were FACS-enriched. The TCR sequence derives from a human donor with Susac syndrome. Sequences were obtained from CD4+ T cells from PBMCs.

The chain's CDR3 is CAWSRQGLGEQYF. CDR3 DNA: TGTGCCTGGAGCCGACAGGGACTAGGCGAGCAGTACTTC. The V call is TRBV30, the J call TRBJ2-7; D possibly corresponds to TRBD2 (8 bases). This CDR3 contains 13 residues. Trimming removed 3 bases at V and 6 bases at J, with 15 bases between. CDR1 is GTSNPN and CDR2 is SVGIG in the germline V gene (reference sequence). The complete variable domain, with remaining parts taken from reference TRBV30 and TRBJ2-7, reads SQTIHQWPATLVQPVGSPLSLECTVEGTSNPNLYWYRQAAGRGLQLLFYSVGIGQISSEVPQNLSASRPQDRQFILSSKKLLLSDSGFYLCAWSRQGLGEQYFGPGTRLTVT.